The clone carrying this TCR beta chain occurred once. With 60 Vbeta and 13 Jbeta primers, the PCR was carried out. Repertoires were generated with immunoSEQ multiplex PCR, while TCRdb's copy carries only in-frame clones and drops some. The table records about 300,000 clones, 86% of them present only once. The sample originates from a study of cytomegalovirus exposure and HLA in healthy donors. CDR3 length equals 17 residues. The J segment lost 0 bases and the V segment lost 6 bases, leaving 10 bases of the junction unmatched. CDR1 is MGHRA and CDR2 is YSYEKL in the germline V gene. Sequencing was performed on PBMCs. The chain has TRBV4-1 and TRBJ2-2, with 7 bases fitting TRBD2. The clonotype originates from a man aged 35 to 55 in good health and CMV-seropositive. The CDR3, as DNA: TGCGCCAGCAGAACCGGGACTACCATTTCGAACACCGGGGAGCTGTTTTTT. Its translation is CASRTGTTISNTGELFF.